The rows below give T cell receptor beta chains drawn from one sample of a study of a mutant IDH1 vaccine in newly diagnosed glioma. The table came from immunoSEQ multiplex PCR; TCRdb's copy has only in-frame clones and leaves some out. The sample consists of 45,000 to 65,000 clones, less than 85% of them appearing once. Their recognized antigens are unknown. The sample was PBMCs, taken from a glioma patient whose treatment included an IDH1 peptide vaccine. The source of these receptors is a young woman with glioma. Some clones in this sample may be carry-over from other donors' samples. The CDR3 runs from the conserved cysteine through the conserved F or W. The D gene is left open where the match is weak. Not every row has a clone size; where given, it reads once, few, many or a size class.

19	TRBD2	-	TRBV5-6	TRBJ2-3	TGTGCCAGCAGCACGATTCGGACTAGCGGGAGGGTTGGCACAGATACGCAGTATTTT	CASSTIRTSGRVGTDTQYF
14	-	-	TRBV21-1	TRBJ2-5	TGTGCCAGCAGCCGCCGGGGGAGGGAAGAGACCCAGTACTTC	CASSRRGREETQYF
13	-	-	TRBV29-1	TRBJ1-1	TGCAGCGTTGGTAGGAGGGTCGACACTGAAGCTTTCTTT	CSVGRRVDTEAFF
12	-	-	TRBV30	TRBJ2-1	TGTGCCTGGAGTCCTCGGTCGGGTGAGCAGTTCTTC	CAWSPRSGEQFF
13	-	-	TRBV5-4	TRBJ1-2	TGTGCCAGCAGCTTGGCGTGGAACGATGGCTACACCTTC	CASSLAWNDGYTF
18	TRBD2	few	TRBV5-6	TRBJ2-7	TGTGCCAGCAGCTTGGACGGGACTAGCGGGGGGTTGACCTACGAGCAGTACTTC	CASSLDGTSGGLTYEQYF
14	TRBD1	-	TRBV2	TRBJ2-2	TGTGCCAGCTCTCGGACAGGGAACGACGGGGAGCTGTTTTTT	CASSRTGNDGELFF
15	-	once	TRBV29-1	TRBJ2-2	TGCAGCGTTCGCCCCCAGGGCGGCAACACCGGGGAGCTGTTTTTT	CSVRPQGGNTGELFF
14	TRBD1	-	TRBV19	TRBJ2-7	TGTGCCAGTAGTCCCGGGACAGATACCTACGAGCAGTACTTC	CASSPGTDTYEQYF
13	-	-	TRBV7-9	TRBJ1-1	TGTGCCAGCAGCTTCGGCAGGGACACTGAAGCTTTCTTT	CASSFGRDTEAFF
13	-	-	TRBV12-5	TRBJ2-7	TGTGCTAGTGGTTTGGGTCAGAACTACGAGCAGTACTTC	CASGLGQNYEQYF
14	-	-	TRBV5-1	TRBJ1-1	TGCGCCAGCAGCAAAGAGGGGCGAGGCACTGAAGCTTTCTTT	CASSKEGRGTEAFF
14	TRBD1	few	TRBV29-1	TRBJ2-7	TGCAGCGTCGGCCTTGGACAGGGGGCGCGGGAGCAGTACTTC	CSVGLGQGAREQYF
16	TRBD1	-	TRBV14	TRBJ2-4	TGTGCCAGCAGCCAAGAAGCAGGGGGCTACAAAAACATTCAGTACTTC	CASSQEAGGYKNIQYF
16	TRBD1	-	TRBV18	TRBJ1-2	TGTGCCAGCTCACCTAATCCGGGACAGGGGAAGAATGGCTACACCTTC	CASSPNPGQGKNGYTF
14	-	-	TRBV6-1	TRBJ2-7	TGTGCCAGCAGTCGAACGACCTTCTCCTACGAGCAGTACTTC	CASSRTTFSYEQYF
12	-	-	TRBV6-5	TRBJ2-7	TGTGCCAGCACTGGGGGAAACTACGAGCAGTACTTC	CASTGGNYEQYF
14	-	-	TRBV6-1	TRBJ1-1	TGTGCCAGTCGACAGGATCGGGGGGACACTGAAGCTTTCTTT	CASRQDRGDTEAFF
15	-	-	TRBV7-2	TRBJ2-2	TGTGCCAGCAGCTTAGACGGACTGAACACCGGGGAGCTGTTTTTT	CASSLDGLNTGELFF
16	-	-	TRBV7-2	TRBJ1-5	TGTGCCAGCAGCTTATACCAGGACGGTACCAATCAGCCCCAGCATTTT	CASSLYQDGTNQPQHF
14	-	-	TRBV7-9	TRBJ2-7	TGTGCCAGCAGCTTATCAGACTCCTCCTACGAGCAGTACTTC	CASSLSDSSYEQYF
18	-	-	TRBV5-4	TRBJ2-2	TGTGCCACAGGGGGGGCTAGCGGGCTCTGGGGAGACACCGGGGAGCTGTTTTTT	CATGGASGLWGDTGELFF
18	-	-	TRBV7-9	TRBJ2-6	TGTGCCAGCAGCTTTCGGGGCGGGTGGGGCTCTGGGGCCAACGTCCTGACTTTC	CASSFRGGWGSGANVLTF
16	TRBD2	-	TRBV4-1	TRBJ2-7	TGCGCCAGCAGCCTGGCCCTAGCGGGACCCCTGTACGAGCAGTACTTC	CASSLALAGPLYEQYF
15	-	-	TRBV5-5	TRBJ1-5	TGTGCCAGCAGCTTGATTATTTCGCGCAATCAGCCCCAGCATTTT	CASSLIISRNQPQHF
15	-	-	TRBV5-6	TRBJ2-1	TGTGCCAGCAGCTACCGACAGGTAACCTACAATGAGCAGTTCTTC	CASSYRQVTYNEQFF
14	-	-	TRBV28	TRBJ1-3	TGTGCCAGCAGCTCCCCAAAGGGCCGAAACACCATATATTTT	CASSSPKGRNTIYF
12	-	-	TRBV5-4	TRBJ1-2	TGTGCCAGCAGCTTGGCAGGCTATGGCTACACCTTC	CASSLAGYGYTF
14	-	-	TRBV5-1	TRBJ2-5	TGCGCCAGCAGCTTATTCAGTCGGCAAGAGACCCAGTACTTC	CASSLFSRQETQYF
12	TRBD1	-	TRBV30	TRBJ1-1	TGTGCCTGGAGTGTATCCGGACAGGGAGCTTTCTTT	CAWSVSGQGAFF
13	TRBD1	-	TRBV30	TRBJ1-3	TGTGCCTGGAGGACAGGGGCTGGAAACACCATATATTTT	CAWRTGAGNTIYF
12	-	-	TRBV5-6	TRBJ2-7	TGTGCCAGCAGCTTGGGGGTCGGGGAGCAGTACTTC	CASSLGVGEQYF
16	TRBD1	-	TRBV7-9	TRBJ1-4	TGTGCCAGCAGCTTAGATCGGACAGGGATTAATGAAAAACTGTTTTTT	CASSLDRTGINEKLFF
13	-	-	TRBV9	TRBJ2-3	TGTGCCAGCAGCCCCCGACAGGCCTATACGCAGTATTTT	CASSPRQAYTQYF
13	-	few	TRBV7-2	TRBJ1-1	TGTGCCAGCAGCTTATTCGCGGCAGTCGAAGCTTTCTTT	CASSLFAAVEAFF
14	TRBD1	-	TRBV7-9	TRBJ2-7	TGTGCCAGCAGCCCTGACAGGGGGCGGTTGGAGCAGTACTTC	CASSPDRGRLEQYF
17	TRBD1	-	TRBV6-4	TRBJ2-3	TGTGCCAGCAGTGACTCAGGGACAGGGGGGTCCCTGGATACGCAGTATTTT	CASSDSGTGGSLDTQYF
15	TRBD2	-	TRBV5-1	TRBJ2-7	TGCGCCAGCAGCCCCGGACTAGCGGGAGTCTACGAGCAGTACTTC	CASSPGLAGVYEQYF
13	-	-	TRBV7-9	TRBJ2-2	TGTGCCGCCGAGGGGGTGAACACCGGGGAGCTGTTTTTT	CAAEGVNTGELFF
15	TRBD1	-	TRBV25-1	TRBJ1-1	TGTGCCAGCACCAGCTCCGGGACAGGGTATACTGAAGCTTTCTTT	CASTSSGTGYTEAFF